This is a list of T cell receptor beta chains from one sample in a study of blood T cell repertoires in COVID-19. The assay was immunoSEQ multiplex PCR, and TCRdb's table has in-frame clones only and misses some. This sample has around 160,000 clones, with approximately 91% found just once. Sample: peripheral blood. Receptor source: a man aged 18 to 29 with acute or convalescent COVID-19. The CDR3 runs from the conserved cysteine through the conserved F or W. A D gene is named only where the DNA matches it firmly. Not every row has a clone size; where given, it reads once, few, many or a size class.

v_gene: TRBV5-1; abundance: .; j_gene: TRBJ1-6; d_gene: TRBD1; CDR3aa: CASREMTGKDSPLHF; CDR3nt: TGCGCCAGCAGGGAGATGACAGGGAAAGATTCACCCCTCCACTTT
v_gene: TRBV7-5; abundance: few; j_gene: TRBJ2-1; d_gene: .; CDR3aa: CARSLGENEQFF; CDR3nt: TGTGCCAGAAGCTTAGGAGAGAATGAGCAGTTCTTC
v_gene: TRBV9; abundance: .; j_gene: TRBJ1-1; d_gene: .; CDR3aa: CASSVGIQGRDTEAFF; CDR3nt: TGTGCCAGCAGCGTGGGAATTCAGGGGCGGGACACTGAAGCTTTCTTT
v_gene: TRBV5-1; abundance: .; j_gene: TRBJ1-1; d_gene: .; CDR3aa: CASTRGRDTEAFF; CDR3nt: TGCGCCAGCACTAGAGGGAGGGACACTGAAGCTTTCTTT
v_gene: TRBV13; abundance: .; j_gene: TRBJ2-5; d_gene: .; CDR3aa: CASSSGTGRETQYF; CDR3nt: TGTGCCAGCAGCTCCGGTACGGGGAGGGAGACCCAGTACTTC
v_gene: TRBV5-1; abundance: .; j_gene: TRBJ1-1; d_gene: TRBD1; CDR3aa: CASSPRTGTATEAFF; CDR3nt: TGCGCCAGCAGCCCCCGGACAGGGACGGCCACTGAAGCTTTCTTT
v_gene: TRBV2; abundance: .; j_gene: TRBJ1-1; d_gene: .; CDR3aa: CARNRDTTNTEAFF; CDR3nt: TGTGCCAGAAACCGGGACACTACGAACACTGAAGCTTTCTTT
v_gene: TRBV5-1; abundance: .; j_gene: TRBJ1-2; d_gene: TRBD1; CDR3aa: CASSRGQGANYGYTF; CDR3nt: TGCGCCAGCAGCCGCGGACAGGGGGCTAACTATGGCTACACCTTC
v_gene: TRBV9; abundance: once; j_gene: TRBJ2-1; d_gene: TRBD2; CDR3aa: CASSPSGGSYNEQFF; CDR3nt: TGTGCCAGCAGCCCTAGCGGGGGCTCCTACAATGAGCAGTTCTTC
v_gene: TRBV29-1; abundance: .; j_gene: TRBJ2-3; d_gene: .; CDR3aa: CSVEWAVDADTQYF; CDR3nt: TGCAGCGTTGAATGGGCAGTCGACGCTGATACGCAGTATTTT
v_gene: TRBV30; abundance: .; j_gene: TRBJ1-6; d_gene: TRBD1; CDR3aa: CAWSPGQNSPLHF; CDR3nt: TGTGCCTGGTCTCCGGGACAGAATTCACCCCTCCACTTT
v_gene: TRBV7-2; abundance: .; j_gene: TRBJ2-3; d_gene: .; CDR3aa: CASSSFRTNTQYF; CDR3nt: TGTGCCAGCAGCTCCTTCCGTACTAATACGCAGTATTTT
v_gene: TRBV7-2; abundance: .; j_gene: TRBJ2-3; d_gene: TRBD2; CDR3aa: CASSLASGGSPTDTQYF; CDR3nt: TGTGCCAGCAGCTTAGCTAGCGGGGGGTCCCCCACAGATACGCAGTATTTT
v_gene: TRBV14; abundance: .; j_gene: TRBJ1-2; d_gene: .; CDR3aa: CASSLGRRGEYYGYTF; CDR3nt: TGTGCCAGCAGCCTGGGACGGCGGGGGGAGTACTATGGCTACACCTTC
v_gene: TRBV6-5; abundance: .; j_gene: TRBJ2-6; d_gene: TRBD1; CDR3aa: CASRQGHAGANVLTF; CDR3nt: TGTGCCAGTCGACAGGGGCATGCTGGGGCCAACGTCCTGACTTTC
v_gene: TRBV7-9; abundance: .; j_gene: TRBJ2-7; d_gene: TRBD1; CDR3aa: CASSSDRGAYEQYF; CDR3nt: TGTGCCAGCAGCTCGGACAGGGGGGCCTACGAGCAGTACTTC
v_gene: TRBV5-5; abundance: .; j_gene: TRBJ1-4; d_gene: .; CDR3aa: CASSLVGVGEKLFF; CDR3nt: TGTGCCAGCAGCTTGGTCGGGGTCGGGGAAAAACTGTTTTTT
v_gene: TRBV19; abundance: .; j_gene: TRBJ1-2; d_gene: TRBD1; CDR3aa: CASSIDWTGNYGYTF; CDR3nt: TGTGCCAGTAGTATAGATTGGACAGGCAACTATGGCTACACCTTC
v_gene: TRBV6-5; abundance: once; j_gene: TRBJ1-4; d_gene: .; CDR3aa: CASSYSQGRVGEKLFF; CDR3nt: TGTGCCAGCAGTTACTCGCAGGGTCGGGTTGGGGAAAAACTGTTTTTT
v_gene: TRBV19; abundance: .; j_gene: TRBJ1-1; d_gene: TRBD1; CDR3aa: CASSIGQGYTEAFF; CDR3nt: TGTGCCAGTAGCATTGGACAGGGTTACACTGAAGCTTTCTTT
v_gene: TRBV3-1/TRBV3-2; abundance: .; j_gene: TRBJ2-7; d_gene: TRBD2; CDR3aa: CASGRGLAGHEQYF; CDR3nt: TGTGCCAGCGGACGGGGGCTAGCGGGGCACGAGCAGTACTTC
v_gene: TRBV5-8; abundance: .; j_gene: TRBJ1-1; d_gene: .; CDR3aa: CASSQWLGQSAWGAFF; CDR3nt: TGTGCCAGCAGCCAATGGTTAGGACAGTCTGCTTGGGGAGCTTTCTTT
v_gene: TRBV30; abundance: .; j_gene: TRBJ1-6; d_gene: .; CDR3aa: CAWRRALSSYNSPLHF; CDR3nt: TGTGCCTGGAGGAGGGCATTAAGCTCCTATAATTCACCCCTCCACTTT
v_gene: TRBV7-9; abundance: .; j_gene: TRBJ1-1; d_gene: .; CDR3aa: CASSLAVGRGSNTEAFF; CDR3nt: TGTGCCAGCAGCTTAGCGGTCGGGAGGGGATCGAACACTGAAGCTTTCTTT
v_gene: TRBV6-1; abundance: .; j_gene: TRBJ1-2; d_gene: TRBD1; CDR3aa: CASSEALGTGARYGYTF; CDR3nt: TGTGCCAGCAGTGAAGCTTTGGGGACAGGGGCAAGGTATGGCTACACCTTC